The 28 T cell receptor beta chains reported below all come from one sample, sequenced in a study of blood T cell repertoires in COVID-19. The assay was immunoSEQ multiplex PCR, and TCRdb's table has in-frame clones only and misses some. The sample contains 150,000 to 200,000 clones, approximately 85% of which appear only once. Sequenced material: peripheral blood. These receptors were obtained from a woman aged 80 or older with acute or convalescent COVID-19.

The CDR3 region has the DNA TGTGCCAGCACCATGGGGGGATACAACACCGGGGAGCTGTTTTTT. Residues: CASTMGGYNTGELFF. The chain couples TRBV7-9 to TRBJ2-2, with D perhaps TRBD2 (6 bases). With 7 bases removed from V and 2 bases from J, the gap between germline ends came to 14 bases. Germline loops: CDR1 SEHNR, CDR2 FQNEAQ (reference sequence). CDR3 length equals 15 residues.

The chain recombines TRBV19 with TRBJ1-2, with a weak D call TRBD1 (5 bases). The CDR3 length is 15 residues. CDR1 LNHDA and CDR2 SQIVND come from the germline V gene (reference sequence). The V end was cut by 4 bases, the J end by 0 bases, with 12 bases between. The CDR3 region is CASSTTGGANYGYTF. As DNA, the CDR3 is TGTGCCAGTAGTACCACAGGAGGGGCTAACTATGGCTACACCTTC.

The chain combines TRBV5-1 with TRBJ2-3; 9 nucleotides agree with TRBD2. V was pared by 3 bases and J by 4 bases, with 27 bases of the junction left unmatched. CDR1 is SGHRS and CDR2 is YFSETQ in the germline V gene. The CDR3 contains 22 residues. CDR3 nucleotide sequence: TGCGCCAGCAGCTCCCCCCGCAGCGTTCTCGCCGGGCGGGAGGGCCCCTCAGATACGCAGTATTTT. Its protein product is CASSSPRSVLAGREGPSDTQYF. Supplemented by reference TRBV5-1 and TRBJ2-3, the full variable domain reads KAGVTQTPRYLIKTRGQQVTLSCSPISGHRSVSWYQQTPGQGLQFLFEYFSETQRNKGNFPGRFSGRQFSNSRSEMNVSTLELGDSALYLCASSSPRSVLAGREGPSDTQYFGPGTRLTVL.

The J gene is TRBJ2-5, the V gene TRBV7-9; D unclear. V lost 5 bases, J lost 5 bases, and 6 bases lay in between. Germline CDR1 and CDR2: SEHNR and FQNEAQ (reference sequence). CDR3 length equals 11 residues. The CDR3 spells CASSLLETQYF. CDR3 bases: TGTGCCAGCAGCCTACTCGAGACCCAGTACTTC.

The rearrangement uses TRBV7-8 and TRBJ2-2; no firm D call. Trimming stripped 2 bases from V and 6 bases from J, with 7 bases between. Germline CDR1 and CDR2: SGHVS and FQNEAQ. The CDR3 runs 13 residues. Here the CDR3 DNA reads TGTGCCAGCAGCTTAACTGGGCCCGGGGAGCTGTTTTTT. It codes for CASSLTGPGELFF.

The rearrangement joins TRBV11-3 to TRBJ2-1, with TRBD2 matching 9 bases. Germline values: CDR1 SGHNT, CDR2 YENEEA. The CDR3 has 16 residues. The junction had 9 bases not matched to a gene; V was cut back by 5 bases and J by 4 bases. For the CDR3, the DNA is TGTGCCAGCAGCCCTGGGCCTAGCGGGGTTTACAATGAGCAGTTCTTC. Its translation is CASSPGPSGVYNEQFF.

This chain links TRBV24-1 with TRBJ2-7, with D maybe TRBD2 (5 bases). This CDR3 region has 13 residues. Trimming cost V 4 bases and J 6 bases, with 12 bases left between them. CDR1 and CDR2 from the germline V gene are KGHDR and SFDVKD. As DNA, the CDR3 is TGTGCCACCAGTGACGGCGCGGGTGGCGAGCAGTACTTC. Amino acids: CATSDGAGGEQYF.

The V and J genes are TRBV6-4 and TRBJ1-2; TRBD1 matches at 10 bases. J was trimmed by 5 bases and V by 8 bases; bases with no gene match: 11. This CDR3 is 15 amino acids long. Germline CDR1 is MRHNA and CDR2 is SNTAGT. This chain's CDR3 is CASGPGQGPEYGYTF. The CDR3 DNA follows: TGTGCCAGCGGACCGGGACAGGGGCCGGAGTATGGCTACACCTTC.

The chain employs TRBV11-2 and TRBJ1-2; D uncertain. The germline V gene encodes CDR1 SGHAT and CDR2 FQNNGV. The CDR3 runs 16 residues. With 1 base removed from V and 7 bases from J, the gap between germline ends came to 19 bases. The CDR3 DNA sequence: TGTGCCAGCAGCTTAGGAGGGCCCAGCCCCCTTTTTGGCTACACCTTC. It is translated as CASSLGGPSPLFGYTF.

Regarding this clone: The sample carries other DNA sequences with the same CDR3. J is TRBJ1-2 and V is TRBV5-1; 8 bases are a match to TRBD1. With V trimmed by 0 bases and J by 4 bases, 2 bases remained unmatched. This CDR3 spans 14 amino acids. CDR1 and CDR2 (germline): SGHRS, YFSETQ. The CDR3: CASSLGDRGYGYTF. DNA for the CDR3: TGCGCCAGCAGCTTGGGCGACAGGGGCTATGGCTACACCTTC.

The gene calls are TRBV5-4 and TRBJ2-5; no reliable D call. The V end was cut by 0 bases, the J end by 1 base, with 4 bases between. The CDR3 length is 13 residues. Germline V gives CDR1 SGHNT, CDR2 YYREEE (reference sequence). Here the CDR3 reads CASSLAFQETQYF. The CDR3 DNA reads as TGTGCCAGCAGCTTGGCCTTCCAAGAGACCCAGTACTTC.

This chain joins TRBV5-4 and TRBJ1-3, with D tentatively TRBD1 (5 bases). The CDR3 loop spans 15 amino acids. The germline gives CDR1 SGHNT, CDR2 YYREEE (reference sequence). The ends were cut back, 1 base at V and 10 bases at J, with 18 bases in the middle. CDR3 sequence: CASSLRPTADRTIYF. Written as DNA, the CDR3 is TGTGCCAGCAGCTTGCGGCCGACAGCCGATCGAACCATATATTTT. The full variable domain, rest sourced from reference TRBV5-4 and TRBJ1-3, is ETGVTQSPTHLIKTRGQQVTLRCSSQSGHNTVSWYQQALGQGPQFIFQYYREEENGRGNFPPRFSGLQFPNYSSELNVNALELDDSALYLCASSLRPTADRTIYFGEGSWLTVV.

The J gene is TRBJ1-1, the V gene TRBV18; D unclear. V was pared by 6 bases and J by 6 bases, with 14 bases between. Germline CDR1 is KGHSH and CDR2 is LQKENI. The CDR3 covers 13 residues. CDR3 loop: CASSQNTVAEAFF. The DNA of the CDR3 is TGTGCCAGCTCCCAAAATACGGTCGCTGAAGCTTTCTTT.

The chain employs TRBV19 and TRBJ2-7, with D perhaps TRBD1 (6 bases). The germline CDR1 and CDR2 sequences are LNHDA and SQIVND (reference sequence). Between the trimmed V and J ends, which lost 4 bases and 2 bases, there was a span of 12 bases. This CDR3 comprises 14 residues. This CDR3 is CASSNRALPYEQYF. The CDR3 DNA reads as TGTGCCAGTAGTAACAGGGCCCTGCCCTACGAGCAGTACTTC.

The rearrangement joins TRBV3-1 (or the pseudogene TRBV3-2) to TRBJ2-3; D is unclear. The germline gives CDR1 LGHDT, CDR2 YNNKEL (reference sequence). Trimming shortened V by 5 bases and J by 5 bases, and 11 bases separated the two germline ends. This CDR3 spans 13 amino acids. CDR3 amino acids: CASSSTPGDTQYF. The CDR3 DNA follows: TGTGCCAGCAGCTCAACCCCAGGAGATACGCAGTATTTT.

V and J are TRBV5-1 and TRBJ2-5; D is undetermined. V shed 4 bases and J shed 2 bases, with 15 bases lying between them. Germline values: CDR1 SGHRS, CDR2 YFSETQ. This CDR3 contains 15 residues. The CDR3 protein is CASSPDGRSQETQYF. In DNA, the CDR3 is TGCGCCAGCAGCCCCGATGGCAGAAGTCAAGAGACCCAGTACTTC.

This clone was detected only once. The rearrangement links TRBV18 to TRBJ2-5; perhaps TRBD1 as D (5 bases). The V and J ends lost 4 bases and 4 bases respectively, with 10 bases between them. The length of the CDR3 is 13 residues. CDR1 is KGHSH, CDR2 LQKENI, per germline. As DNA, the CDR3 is TGTGCCAGCTCACTCAGGGAATCAGAGACCCAGTACTTC. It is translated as CASSLRESETQYF.

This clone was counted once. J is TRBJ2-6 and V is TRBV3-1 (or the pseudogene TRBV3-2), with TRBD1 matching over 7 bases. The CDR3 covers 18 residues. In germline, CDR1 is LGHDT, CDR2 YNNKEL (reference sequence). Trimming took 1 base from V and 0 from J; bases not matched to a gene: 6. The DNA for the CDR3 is TGTGCCAGCAGCCAAGGACAGGGAGAGAGCTCTGGGGCCAACGTCCTGACTTTC. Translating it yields CASSQGQGESSGANVLTF.

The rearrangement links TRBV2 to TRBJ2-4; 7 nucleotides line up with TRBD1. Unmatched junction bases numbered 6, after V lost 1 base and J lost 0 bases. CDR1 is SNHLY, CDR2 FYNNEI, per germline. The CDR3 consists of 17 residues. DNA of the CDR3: TGTGCCAGCAGTGAAGAGGGGGCAGGGCTAGCCAAAAACATTCAGTACTTC. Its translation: CASSEEGAGLAKNIQYF.

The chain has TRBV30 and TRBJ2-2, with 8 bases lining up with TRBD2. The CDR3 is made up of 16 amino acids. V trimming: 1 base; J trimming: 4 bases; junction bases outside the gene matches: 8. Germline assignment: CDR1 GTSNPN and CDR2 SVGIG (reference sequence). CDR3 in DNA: TGTGCCTGGAGTGCCGACGGGGGGGAAGGCACCGGGGAGCTGTTTTTT. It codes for CAWSADGGEGTGELFF.

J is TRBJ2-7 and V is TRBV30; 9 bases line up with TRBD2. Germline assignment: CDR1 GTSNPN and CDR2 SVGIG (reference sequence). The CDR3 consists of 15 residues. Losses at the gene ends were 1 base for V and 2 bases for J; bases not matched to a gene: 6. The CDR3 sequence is CAWSGSGRRTYEQYF. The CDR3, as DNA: TGTGCCTGGAGTGGGAGCGGGAGGAGGACCTACGAGCAGTACTTC.

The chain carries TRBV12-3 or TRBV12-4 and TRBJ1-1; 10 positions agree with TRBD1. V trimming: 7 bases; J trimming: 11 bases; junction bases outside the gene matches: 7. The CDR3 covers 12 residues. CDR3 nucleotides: TGTGCCAGCATCCCCGGGACAGGGGCGGCTTTCTTT. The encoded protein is CASIPGTGAAFF.

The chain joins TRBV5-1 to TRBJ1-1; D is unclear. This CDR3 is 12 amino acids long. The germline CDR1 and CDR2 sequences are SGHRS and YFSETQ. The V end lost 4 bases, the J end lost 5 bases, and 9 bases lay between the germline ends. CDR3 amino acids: CASSPPGTEAFF. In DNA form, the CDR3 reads TGCGCCAGCAGCCCACCGGGGACTGAAGCTTTCTTT.

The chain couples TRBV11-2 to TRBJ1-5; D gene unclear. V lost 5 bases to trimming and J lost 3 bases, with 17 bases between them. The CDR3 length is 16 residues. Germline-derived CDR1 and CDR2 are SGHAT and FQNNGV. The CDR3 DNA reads TGTGCCAGCAGCCCGGCGGGCGGCGGCCCCAATCAGCCCCAGCATTTT. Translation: CASSPAGGGPNQPQHF.

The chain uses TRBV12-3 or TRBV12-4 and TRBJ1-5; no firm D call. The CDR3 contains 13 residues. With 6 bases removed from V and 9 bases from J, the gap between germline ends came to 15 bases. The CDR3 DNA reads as TGTGCCAGCAGCACCTACCCGATCTCGCCCCAGCATTTT. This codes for CASSTYPISPQHF.

CDR3 loop: CSVSSTSGWGELFF. The CDR3 DNA reads TGCAGCGTTTCATCCACTAGCGGGTGGGGGGAGCTGTTTTTT. The J gene is TRBJ2-2, the V gene TRBV29-1; 9 bases are shared with TRBD2. CDR1 and CDR2 from the germline V gene are SQVTM and ANQGSEA. Losses at the gene ends were 5 bases for V and 8 bases for J; bases not matched to a gene: 9. The CDR3 loop spans 14 amino acids.

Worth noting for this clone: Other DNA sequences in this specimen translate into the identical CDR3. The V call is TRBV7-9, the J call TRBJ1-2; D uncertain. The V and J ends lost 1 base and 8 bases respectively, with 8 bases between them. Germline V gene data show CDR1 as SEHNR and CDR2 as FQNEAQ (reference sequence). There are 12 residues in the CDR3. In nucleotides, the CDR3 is TGTGCCAGCAGCTTAGTAGGAGGGGGCTACACCTTC. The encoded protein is CASSLVGGGYTF.

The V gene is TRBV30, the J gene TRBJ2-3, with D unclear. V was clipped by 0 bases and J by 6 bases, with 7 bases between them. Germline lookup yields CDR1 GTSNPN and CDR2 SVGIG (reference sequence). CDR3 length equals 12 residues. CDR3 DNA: TGTGCCTGGAGTGTGGCGCGGGATACGCAGTATTTT. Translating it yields CAWSVARDTQYF. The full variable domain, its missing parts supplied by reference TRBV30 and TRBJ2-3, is SQTIHQWPATLVQPVGSPLSLECTVEGTSNPNLYWYRQAAGRGLQLLFYSVGIGQISSEVPQNLSASRPQDRQFILSSKKLLLSDSGFYLCAWSVARDTQYFGPGTRLTVL.